Below are 32 T cell receptor beta chains sequenced from a single sample in a study of chemoradiotherapy in HPV16-positive cancers. Assay: immunoSEQ multiplex PCR; the TCRdb copy retains only in-frame clones and omits some. The data show around 16,000 clones, around 74% seen once. Collection took place from a patient who underwent chemoradiotherapy. The source of these receptors is a human donor with HPV-associated anogenital cancer.

The V gene is TRBV15, the J gene TRBJ1-6; 9 nucleotides line up with TRBD1. After removal of 6 bases from V and 5 bases from J, the junction contained 2 bases not matched to a gene. Germline V gives CDR1 LNHNV, CDR2 YYDKDF (reference sequence). The CDR3 has 14 residues. CDR3 DNA sequence: TGTGCCACCAGGGGACAGGGTAATAATTCACCCCTCCACTTT. Residues: CATRGQGNNSPLHF.

The gene calls are TRBV7-2 and TRBJ2-3; a possible D gene is TRBD2 (7 bases). Germline loops: CDR1 SGHTA, CDR2 FQGNSA. V lost 2 bases and J 5 bases, leaving 20 bases between the germline ends. This CDR3 has 17 residues. The CDR3 sequence: CASSLSPRGALGDTQYF. CDR3 coding DNA: TGTGCCAGCAGCTTAAGCCCCCGGGGGGCCCTGGGAGATACGCAGTATTTT. Based on the CDR3 plus reference TRBV7-2 and TRBJ2-3, the full variable domain is GAGVSQSPSNKVTEKGKDVELRCDPISGHTALYWYRQSLGQGLEFLIYFQGNSAPDKSGLPSDRFSAERTGGSVSTLTIQRTQQEDSAVYLCASSLSPRGALGDTQYFGPGTRLTVL.

The rearrangement uses TRBV5-5 and TRBJ1-2; a possible D gene is TRBD1 (5 bases). The V gene lost 0 bases and the J gene lost 2 bases, with 8 bases spanning the gap. CDR1 and CDR2 from the germline V gene are SGHKS and YYEKEE (reference sequence). This CDR3 contains 14 residues. The CDR3 protein is CASSLEGVNYGYTF. The CDR3 region has the DNA TGTGCCAGCAGCTTGGAAGGGGTCAACTATGGCTACACCTTC.

The table lists this clone with a count of one. The gene calls are TRBV5-6 and TRBJ2-1; the D call may be TRBD1 or TRBD2 (5 bases each). V was cut by 0 bases and J by 4 bases, with 11 bases left in between. Germline loops: CDR1 SGHDT, CDR2 YYEEEE. The CDR3 covers 15 residues. CDR3 in amino acids: CASSLDGAPYNEQFF. The CDR3, as DNA: TGTGCCAGCAGCTTGGACGGGGCCCCTTACAATGAGCAGTTCTTC.

This clone was seen a handful of times. The gene calls are TRBV7-9 and TRBJ2-1; D not certain. This CDR3 has 12 amino acids. The germline gives CDR1 SEHNR, CDR2 FQNEAQ (reference sequence). Trimming pared 3 bases from V and 7 bases from J, leaving 7 bases between. The DNA for the CDR3 is TGTGCCAGCAGCTTTTCAGTGAATGAGCAGTTCTTC. This translates into CASSFSVNEQFF.

The V and J genes are TRBV23-1 and TRBJ1-2; D unclear. TRBV23-1 is sorted into the ORF group, with uncertain function. V lost 7 bases to trimming and J lost 2 bases, with 14 bases between them. The CDR3 contains 14 residues. CDR3 sequence reads: CASIRHATNYGYTF. CDR3 DNA: TGCGCCAGCATTCGACACGCAACCAACTATGGCTACACCTTC.

The V call is TRBV27, the J call TRBJ1-1; D unresolved. V gave up 6 bases and J gave up 0 bases, with 8 bases separating them. In germline, CDR1 is MNHEY, CDR2 SMNVEV (reference sequence). The CDR3 runs 13 residues. The CDR3 DNA reads as TGTGCCAGCAGCCTAGTTATGAACACTGAAGCTTTCTTT. Encoded protein: CASSLVMNTEAFF.

The V gene is TRBV4-2, the J gene TRBJ1-3; D uncertain. The CDR3 length is 17 residues. Trimming pared 1 base from V and 0 bases from J, leaving 13 bases between. The germline V gene encodes CDR1 LGHNA and CDR2 YNFKEQ. CDR3 DNA sequence: TGTGCCAGCAGCCAAGTTGGACGGCAATCCTCTGGAAACACCATATATTTT. The encoded protein is CASSQVGRQSSGNTIYF.

This clone showed up just once. CDR3 DNA sequence: TGTGCCAGCAGCAACTTAGGACAGAACTATGGCTACACCTTC. This encodes CASSNLGQNYGYTF. The V gene is TRBV5-6, the J gene TRBJ1-2, with D perhaps TRBD1 (6 bases). This CDR3 is built from 14 residues. Per the germline V gene, CDR1 is SGHDT and CDR2 is YYEEEE. Trimming took 4 bases from V and 2 from J, leaving 12 bases between them.

This clone has a single count. The chain combines TRBV7-2 with TRBJ1-4; a possible D gene is TRBD1 (6 bases). Germline lookup yields CDR1 SGHTA and CDR2 FQGNSA. This CDR3 contains 15 residues. V was cut by 5 bases and J by 4 bases, with 14 bases left in between. As DNA, the CDR3 is TGTGCCAGCAGCCCCGGGGGGCTCAATAATGAAAAACTGTTTTTT. Encoded protein: CASSPGGLNNEKLFF. Full variable domain (outside the CDR3, taken from reference TRBV7-2 and TRBJ1-4): GAGVSQSPSNKVTEKGKDVELRCDPISGHTALYWYRQSLGQGLEFLIYFQGNSAPDKSGLPSDRFSAERTGGSVSTLTIQRTQQEDSAVYLCASSPGGLNNEKLFFGSGTQLSVL.

This clone appeared a few times. The rearrangement joins TRBV11-3 to TRBJ1-1, with no clear D. The germline V and J ends were trimmed by 0 bases and 4 bases, with 12 bases remaining between them. The germline CDR1 and CDR2 sequences are SGHNT and YENEEA. The CDR3 consists of 15 residues. This CDR3 is CASSLEGARSTEAFF. Here the CDR3 DNA reads TGTGCCAGCAGCTTAGAGGGCGCGAGAAGCACTGAAGCTTTCTTT.

This chain joins TRBV27 and TRBJ2-1; D gene unclear. The ends were cut back, 7 bases at V and 0 bases at J, with 16 bases in the middle. Per germline, CDR1 MNHEY and CDR2 SMNVEV (reference sequence). CDR3 length: 16 amino acids. CDR3: CASIPIAQASYNEQFF. The CDR3 DNA reads TGTGCCAGCATCCCTATAGCCCAGGCCTCCTACAATGAGCAGTTCTTC.

V gene TRBV4-1 combines with J gene TRBJ1-1; D is perhaps TRBD1 (6 bases). The germline CDR1 and CDR2 sequences are MGHRA and YSYEKL. The CDR3 loop spans 14 amino acids. Trimming removed 7 bases at V and 3 bases at J, with 15 bases between. CDR3 protein: CASTRDPGDTEAFF. CDR3 bases: TGCGCCAGCACCCGGGACCCAGGGGACACTGAAGCTTTCTTT.

V and J are TRBV6-6 and TRBJ1-1, with a tentative D call TRBD1 (6 bases). This CDR3 region has 14 residues. In germline, CDR1 is MNHNY, CDR2 SVGAGI (reference sequence). Deletions cut 6 bases from V and 1 base from J, with 12 bases between. CDR3 DNA sequence: TGTGCCAGCAGGGGGACGGGACAGAACACTGAAGCTTTCTTT. Amino acid sequence: CASRGTGQNTEAFF.

The chain links TRBV11-2 to TRBJ1-2; D not resolved. Trimming cost V 0 bases and J 6 bases, with 14 bases left between them. The CDR3 is 15 residues long. The germline V gene has CDR1 SGHAT and CDR2 FQNNGV. The chain's CDR3 is CASSLEPGVYDGYTF. The CDR3 DNA reads TGTGCCAGCAGCTTAGAGCCAGGAGTCTACGATGGCTACACCTTC.

This rearrangement joins TRBV5-4 to TRBJ2-2; D uncertain. The CDR3 totals 14 residues. Germline assignment: CDR1 SGHNT and CDR2 YYREEE (reference sequence). Trimming stripped 2 bases from V and 5 bases from J, with 10 bases between. CDR3 nucleotides: TGTGCCAGCAGCTTTTTGAGTCAGACCGGGGAGCTGTTTTTT. Amino acid sequence: CASSFLSQTGELFF.

This clone turned up a few times. The chain joins TRBV5-1 to TRBJ2-1; 11 nucleotides agree with TRBD1. V dropped 4 bases and J dropped 7; count of bases not matched to a gene: 4. Per germline, CDR1 SGHRS and CDR2 YFSETQ. This CDR3 is built from 14 residues. The CDR3 DNA is TGCGCCAGCAGCGACGGACAGGGGGCAAATGAGCAGTTCTTC. It codes for CASSDGQGANEQFF.

The gene calls are TRBV7-3 and TRBJ2-3; D is perhaps TRBD1 or TRBD2 (7 bases each). This CDR3 has 15 residues. Trimming cost V 3 bases and J 2 bases, with 12 bases left between them. In germline, CDR1 is SGHTA, CDR2 FQGTGA. The CDR3 DNA reads TGTGCCAGCAGCTTCCAGGGGGACTACACAGATACGCAGTATTTT. It yields the protein CASSFQGDYTDTQYF.

CDR3 amino acids: CAGGGATEAFF. For the CDR3, the DNA is TGTGCGGGCGGGGGAGCCACTGAAGCTTTCTTT. The chain joins TRBV7-9 to TRBJ1-1, with D maybe TRBD1 (5 bases). The germline gives CDR1 SEHNR, CDR2 FQNEAQ (reference sequence). The CDR3 has 11 residues.

The CDR3 is CAISGGDGYTF. The CDR3 bases are TGTGCCATCAGTGGAGGGGATGGCTACACCTTC. This chain joins TRBV10-3 and TRBJ1-2; the D gene is possibly TRBD1 (5 bases). V lost 4 bases and J 6 bases, leaving 6 bases between the germline ends. CDR1 ENHRY and CDR2 SYGVKD come from the germline V gene. This CDR3 spans 11 amino acids.

CDR3 amino acids: CASSEEAGGTGELFF. The CDR3 nucleotides read TGTGCCAGCAGTGAAGAGGCAGGGGGTACCGGGGAGCTGTTTTTT. The chain employs TRBV6-1 and TRBJ2-2, with TRBD1 identical over 7 bases. This CDR3 region has 15 residues. Trimming took 1 base from V and 5 from J; bases not matched to a gene: 4. CDR1 is MNHNS and CDR2 is SASEGT in the germline V gene.

This clone was seen a single time. In DNA, the CDR3 is TGTGCCAGCAGCTCCGGGACAACAAATTCACCCCTCCACTTT. Its translation is CASSSGTTNSPLHF. J is TRBJ1-6 and V is TRBV7-9; tentatively, D is TRBD1 (6 bases). The CDR3 is 14 amino acids. Germline CDR1 reads SEHNR; CDR2 reads FQNEAQ (reference sequence). The V and J ends lost 4 bases and 7 bases respectively, with 11 bases between them. The whole variable domain, remainder taken from reference TRBV7-9 and TRBJ1-6, is DTGVSQNPRHKITKRGQNVTFRCDPISEHNRLYWYRQTLGQGPEFLTYFQNEAQLEKSRLLSDRFSAERPKGSFSTLEIQRTEQGDSAMYLCASSSGTTNSPLHFGNGTRLTVT.

The chain employs TRBV29-1 and TRBJ1-2, with D hard to call. The CDR3 has 12 amino acids. The germline CDR1 and CDR2 sequences are SQVTM and ANQGSEA. V lost 4 bases and J lost 2, with 8 bases in between. The CDR3 reads CSVVSENYGYTF. The CDR3, as DNA: TGCAGCGTTGTCTCCGAGAACTATGGCTACACCTTC.

The genes are TRBV5-4 and TRBJ1-6, with 9 bases identical to TRBD1. This CDR3 contains 14 residues. After removal of 5 bases from V and 8 bases from J, the junction contained 5 bases not matched to a gene. Germline CDR1 reads SGHNT; CDR2 reads YYREEE (reference sequence). The CDR3 spells CASSWDRDHSPLHF. As DNA, the CDR3 is TGTGCCAGCAGTTGGGACAGGGATCATTCACCCCTCCACTTT.

The rearrangement joins TRBV21-1 to TRBJ2-1; TRBD1 was called by the table and not checked on the DNA. TRBV21-1 is marked as a pseudogene. The CDR3 is 10 residues long. The CDR3 sequence: CASRADRGVF. The CDR3 bases are TGTGCCAGCAGAGCGGACAGGGGGGTCTTC.

The J gene is TRBJ1-1, the V gene TRBV30; unclear D gene. The germline CDR1 and CDR2 sequences are GTSNPN and SVGIG (reference sequence). The CDR3 extends over 12 amino acids. The ends were cut back, 7 bases at V and 4 bases at J, with 13 bases in the middle. The CDR3 DNA reads TGTGCCTTGATCGTAGGAAGCACTGAAGCTTTCTTT. This encodes CALIVGSTEAFF.

This clone was seen once. This chain connects TRBV5-6 to TRBJ2-2, with a tentative D call TRBD2 (7 bases). This CDR3 is 15 amino acids long. V was shortened by 5 bases and J by 0 bases, with 11 bases between the two germline ends. Germline lookup yields CDR1 SGHDT and CDR2 YYEEEE. The CDR3 protein is CASRLGGANTGELFF. For the CDR3, the DNA is TGTGCCAGCAGGCTAGGGGGGGCGAACACCGGGGAGCTGTTTTTT. The full variable domain, completed using reference TRBV5-6 and TRBJ2-2, is DAGVTQSPTHLIKTRGQQVTLRCSPKSGHDTVSWYQQALGQGPQFIFQYYEEEERQRGNFPDRFSGHQFPNYSSELNVNALLLGDSALYLCASRLGGANTGELFFGEGSRLTVL.

The gene calls are TRBV5-5 and TRBJ1-6, with 7 bases matching TRBD1. This CDR3 is built from 13 residues. V lost 3 bases and J lost 8; bases outside the gene matches: 2. Germline V CDR1 and CDR2: SGHKS, YYEKEE (reference sequence). CDR3 in amino acids: CASSSTGDSPLHF. CDR3 sequence (DNA): TGTGCCAGCAGCTCAACAGGGGATTCACCCCTCCACTTT.

The V and J genes are TRBV5-1 and TRBJ2-7; 10 bases are a match to TRBD1. J was trimmed by 4 bases and V by 3 bases; bases with no gene match: 7. From germline, CDR1 is SGHRS and CDR2 YFSETQ. This CDR3 has 15 amino acids. The CDR3 nucleotides read TGCGCCAGCAGCTCCGGGGACAGGGGCGAATACGAGCAGTACTTC. Protein sequence: CASSSGDRGEYEQYF.

This rearrangement joins TRBV14 to TRBJ2-5, with D unresolved. CDR3 length equals 16 residues. Deletions cut 0 bases from V and 1 base from J, with 12 bases between. Germline values: CDR1 SGHDN, CDR2 FVKESK. CDR3 in amino acids: CASSQDNGQAQETQYF. The CDR3 nucleotides read TGTGCCAGCAGCCAAGATAATGGGCAGGCCCAAGAGACCCAGTACTTC.

The chain carries TRBV2 and TRBJ1-1, with D possibly TRBD1 on 5 matching bases. The ends were cut back, 2 bases at V and 1 base at J, with 8 bases in the middle. CDR1 and CDR2 (germline): SNHLY, FYNNEI. The CDR3 spans 14 residues. The CDR3, as DNA: TGTGCCAGCAGTGAACGGCAGGGGAACACTGAAGCTTTCTTT. It specifies CASSERQGNTEAFF.

This clone was seen just once. The chain employs TRBV6-6 and TRBJ1-5, with D hard to call. This CDR3 is 12 amino acids long. The germline gives CDR1 MNHNY, CDR2 SVGAGI (reference sequence). Trimming took 5 bases from V and 5 from J, leaving 7 bases between them. The CDR3 loop reads CASSQPDQPQHF. The CDR3 nucleotides read TGTGCCAGCAGTCAACCGGATCAGCCCCAGCATTTT.